The 4 T cell receptor beta chains listed next were all sequenced from one sample in a study of T cell responses to AZD1222 COVID-19 vaccine. Profiling relied on immunoSEQ multiplex PCR, and the TCRdb table lists in-frame clones only, not all of them. The data contain around 190,000 clones, roughly 92% of them singletons. The input for sequencing was peripheral blood, taken 28 days after the second AZD1222 dose. These receptors all stem from an adult who received the AZD1222 COVID-19 vaccine.

V gene TRBV5-8 combines with J gene TRBJ2-2; 8 bases line up with TRBD1. The trim removed 6 bases at V and 7 bases at J, leaving 20 bases unmatched. Germline values: CDR1 SGHTS, CDR2 YDEGEE. This CDR3 has 18 residues. The CDR3 loop reads CASNFGQGSLGRIGELFF. CDR3 DNA sequence: TGTGCCAGCAACTTCGGACAGGGCAGTTTGGGACGAATCGGGGAGCTGTTTTTT.

The rearrangement links TRBV6-2 or TRBV6-3 to TRBJ2-7; a weak D match, TRBD2 (7 bases). The CDR3 extends over 16 amino acids. V lost 5 bases and J 1 base, leaving 18 bases between the germline ends. Germline V gene data show CDR1 as MNHEY and CDR2 as SVGEGT. The CDR3 spells CASSRGASIKSYEQYF. In DNA form, the CDR3 reads TGTGCCAGCAGTCGGGGGGCCTCGATAAAATCCTACGAGCAGTACTTC.

The chain carries TRBV15 and TRBJ2-5; 16 positions agree with TRBD2. The junction had 11 bases not matched to a gene; V was cut back by 5 bases and J by 5 bases. The germline CDR1 and CDR2 sequences are LNHNV and YYDKDF (reference sequence). CDR3 size: 18 residues. CDR3 residues: CATSDPGTSGGAGETQYF. DNA of the CDR3: TGTGCCACCAGCGACCCCGGGACTAGCGGGGGGGCCGGGGAGACCCAGTACTTC.

This clone came up once. The J gene is TRBJ2-1, the V gene TRBV18; D is unclear. V lost 5 bases to trimming and J lost 0 bases, with 11 bases between them. The CDR3 loop spans 15 amino acids. Germline-derived CDR1 and CDR2 are KGHSH and LQKENI. The CDR3 DNA sequence: TGTGCCAGCTCATCAAGGAGCATCTCCTACAATGAGCAGTTCTTC. Its protein product is CASSSRSISYNEQFF.